The sequence of this TCR beta chain was determined in a study of blood T cell repertoires in COVID-19. As for the study in general: The United States, Italy and Spain supplied acute and convalescent COVID-19 samples. The cDNA or gDNA used as material had been derived from T cells, B-cell-depleted T cells, or PBMCs.

Original processing methods: Amplification with reference gene primers provided the estimates of nucleated cell counts. The method was immunoSEQ multiplex PCR; TCRdb's version includes in-frame clones alone and lacks a portion of them. That table is the source of V, J and clone size, and D and trimming were worked out from the DNA. The table shows 150,000 to 200,000 clones, with around nine tenths occurring only once. V lost 2 bases and J lost 8; bases outside the gene matches: 5. Germline V gives CDR1 MNHEY, CDR2 SVGAGI. CDR3 length: 14 residues. Sequences were obtained from peripheral blood. The gene calls are TRBV6-5 and TRBJ1-2; TRBD1 matches at 10 bases. This sequence originates from a man between 60 and 75 years old with active or convalescent COVID-19. CDR3 DNA: TGTGCCAGCAGTTACCGACAGGGGGCGACGGGCTACACCTTC. This codes for CASSYRQGATGYTF.